The 25 T cell receptor beta chains reported below all come from one sample, sequenced in a study of cytotoxic CD8 clonotypes in ibrutinib-treated CLL. Assay used: immunoSEQ multiplex PCR; TCRdb lists only in-frame clones, some missing. The sample contains tens of thousands of clones, 57% of which appear only once. Material: PBMCs, obtained before ibrutinib treatment. Receptor source: a human donor with chronic lymphocytic leukemia.

The chain recombines TRBV6-6 with TRBJ1-3, with D possibly TRBD1 on 6 matching bases. This CDR3 has 15 residues. Per germline, CDR1 MNHNY and CDR2 SVGAGI (reference sequence). Trimming took off 2 bases at V and 3 bases at J, with 11 bases between the two ends. For the CDR3, the DNA is TGTGCCAGCAGTTACGTGGACAGCGTTGGAAACACCATATATTTT. Amino acids: CASSYVDSVGNTIYF.

The sample holds one count of this clone. The V and J genes are TRBV4-1 and TRBJ1-5, with D possibly matching TRBD1 (5 bases). V was cut by 0 bases and J by 1 base, with 10 bases left in between. Germline assignment: CDR1 MGHRA and CDR2 YSYEKL. The CDR3 contains 16 residues. CDR3 in DNA: TGCGCCAGCAGCCAAGAAACCGGGGGAAGCAATCAGCCCCAGCATTTT. Protein product: CASSQETGGSNQPQHF.

The chain links TRBV5-1 to TRBJ2-5; no clear D. The CDR3 has 13 amino acids. Germline V gives CDR1 SGHRS, CDR2 YFSETQ. Trimming took 4 bases from V and 5 from J, leaving 12 bases between them. The CDR3 is CASSARPFETQYF. CDR3 coding DNA: TGCGCCAGCAGCGCGAGACCCTTTGAGACCCAGTACTTC. The complete variable domain, with remaining parts taken from reference TRBV5-1 and TRBJ2-5, reads KAGVTQTPRYLIKTRGQQVTLSCSPISGHRSVSWYQQTPGQGLQFLFEYFSETQRNKGNFPGRFSGRQFSNSRSEMNVSTLELGDSALYLCASSARPFETQYFGPGTRLLVL.

The chain combines TRBV25-1 with TRBJ2-7; 11 bases agree with TRBD2. Trimming removed 5 bases from V and 1 base from J; junction bases left unmatched: 4. In germline, CDR1 is MGHDK, CDR2 SYGVNS. This CDR3 is built from 15 residues. The CDR3 protein is CASSPTSGGSYEQYF. In DNA, the CDR3 is TGTGCCAGCAGTCCAACTAGCGGGGGATCCTACGAGCAGTACTTC.

Note on this clone: The CDR3 carries no conserved terminal phenylalanine or tryptophan, so it likely arises from a read error. No DNA is shown, since the ends of the CDR3 on it are uncertain; the CDR3 is the one TCRdb lists. Here the CDR3 reads CASSLGGTETHL. The V gene is TRBV11-2, the J gene TRBJ2-7; the listed D gene, TRBD1, was not tested against the DNA. Per germline, CDR1 SGHAT and CDR2 FQNNGV. The CDR3 is made up of 12 amino acids, end residues included.

V and J are TRBV13 and TRBJ2-3; D remains unclear. This CDR3 has 16 amino acids. Germline V gene lookup returns CDR1 PRHDT and CDR2 FYEKMQ (reference sequence). Between the trimmed V and J ends, which lost 4 bases and 1 base, there was a span of 15 bases. Here the CDR3 DNA reads TGTGCCAGCAGCTGCCTAGGACCAGCATGCACAGATACGCAGTATTTT. It is translated as CASSCLGPACTDTQYF.

V usage is TRBV15 and J usage is TRBJ1-4; 9 nucleotides align to TRBD1. The ends lost 0 bases at V and 12 bases at J; junction bases unmatched: 14. The CDR3 loop spans 17 amino acids. CDR1 is LNHNV, CDR2 YYDKDF, per germline (reference sequence). Written as DNA, the CDR3 is TGTGCCACCAGCAGAGATGGTAGGGGACAGGGTCGGTGGGAACTGTTTTTT. Translation gives CATSRDGRGQGRWELFF.

This chain connects TRBV4-1 to TRBJ2-2; no firm D call. Trimming stripped 0 bases from V and 2 bases from J, with 4 bases between. Looked up from germline, CDR1 is MGHRA and CDR2 is YSYEKL. The CDR3 contains 14 residues. The CDR3 protein is CASSQERNTGELFF. The CDR3 bases are TGCGCCAGCAGCCAAGAGCGAAACACCGGGGAGCTGTTTTTT.

The rearrangement links TRBV5-1 to TRBJ2-2, with D unclear. V was trimmed by 2 bases and J by 0 bases, leaving 8 bases between them. CDR3 size: 15 residues. Germline-derived CDR1 and CDR2 are SGHRS and YFSETQ. CDR3 sequence: CASSFVATNTGELFF. The CDR3 DNA reads TGCGCCAGCAGCTTCGTGGCGACGAACACCGGGGAGCTGTTTTTT.

This clone turned up a few times. This chain joins TRBV19 and TRBJ1-4, with a possible D match to TRBD1 (5 bases). Germline CDR1 LNHDA, CDR2 SQIVND (reference sequence). V lost 8 bases, J lost 5 bases, and 15 bases lay in between. This CDR3 spans 14 amino acids. The CDR3 sequence is CASAHRLTNEKLFF. The DNA of the CDR3 is TGTGCCAGTGCCCACAGGCTCACGAATGAAAAACTGTTTTTT.

This clone was detected a few times. A read error may produce the germline difference seen at one junction end. The V call is TRBV19, the J call TRBJ1-2; 8 bases line up with TRBD1. The CDR3 sequence is 12 residues long. The V gene's germline CDR1 is LNHDA and CDR2 SQIVND (reference sequence). The CDR3 DNA follows: TGTGCCAGTAGTTCAACAGGCGGACAGGGACACTTC. Residues: CASSSTGGQGHF.

This chain joins TRBV18 and TRBJ1-1, with D possibly being TRBD1 (6 bases). The CDR3 contains 14 residues. Germline CDR1 and CDR2: KGHSH and LQKENI. Trimming removed 3 bases from V and 5 bases from J, with 13 bases in between. DNA for the CDR3: TGTGCCAGCTCACCGATGGGGGGGCCTACTGAAGCTTTCTTT. Translating it yields CASSPMGGPTEAFF.

This chain connects TRBV5-1 to TRBJ2-3; D remains unclear. The germline V gene has CDR1 SGHRS and CDR2 YFSETQ. The germline V and J ends were trimmed by 0 bases and 6 bases, with 5 bases remaining between them. This CDR3 has 12 residues. CDR3 loop: CASSLAWDTQYF. CDR3 nucleotides: TGCGCCAGCAGCTTGGCTTGGGATACGCAGTATTTT. The whole variable domain, filled in from reference TRBV5-1 and TRBJ2-3, reads KAGVTQTPRYLIKTRGQQVTLSCSPISGHRSVSWYQQTPGQGLQFLFEYFSETQRNKGNFPGRFSGRQFSNSRSEMNVSTLELGDSALYLCASSLAWDTQYFGPGTRLTVL.

This clone was observed a handful of times. The chain has TRBV7-2 and TRBJ1-5; D gene unclear. The germline gives CDR1 SGHTA, CDR2 FQGNSA. The CDR3 is made up of 13 amino acids. V lost 6 bases and J 7 bases, leaving 13 bases between the germline ends. The CDR3 is CASSIAVYQPQHF. Here the CDR3 DNA reads TGTGCCAGCAGTATAGCAGTATACCAGCCCCAGCATTTT.

This clone appeared once. The chain combines TRBV6-1 with TRBJ2-4; no clear D. The CDR3 has 13 residues. The germline V and J ends were trimmed by 3 bases and 4 bases, with 7 bases remaining between them. Germline V gene data show CDR1 as MNHNS and CDR2 as SASEGT. The CDR3 bases are TGTGCCAGCAGTGATACTAAGAAAAACATTCAGTACTTC. Translating it yields CASSDTKKNIQYF.

The chain links TRBV7-3 to TRBJ2-5; no clear D gene. V was clipped by 5 bases and J by 4 bases, with 14 bases between them. Germline loops: CDR1 SGHTA, CDR2 FQGTGA. The CDR3 contains 14 residues. In DNA, the CDR3 is TGTGCCAGCAGCCAGGACCCCTCAGGAGAGACCCAGTACTTC. Its translation: CASSQDPSGETQYF.

CDR3 residues: CASSFKDAKNIQYF. In DNA, the CDR3 is TGTGCCAGCAGCTTCAAGGACGCCAAAAACATTCAGTACTTC. This chain joins TRBV6-1 and TRBJ2-4; no clear D. Trimming cost V 6 bases and J 1 base, with 10 bases left between them. The germline gives CDR1 MNHNS, CDR2 SASEGT. The CDR3 spans 14 residues.

The V gene is TRBV6-1, the J gene TRBJ1-1, with 7 bases that match TRBD1. The CDR3 consists of 13 residues. The germline V gene encodes CDR1 MNHNS and CDR2 SASEGT. V lost 6 bases and J lost 1; bases outside the gene matches: 2. CDR3 amino acids: CASRGTANTEAFF. CDR3 in DNA: TGTGCCAGCAGGGGGACAGCGAACACTGAAGCTTTCTTT.

This clone is a singleton in its sample. The gene calls are TRBV7-8 and TRBJ1-1, with 8 positions matching TRBD1. CDR1 is SGHVS and CDR2 is FQNEAQ in the germline V gene. CDR3 size: 14 residues. After removal of 5 bases from V and 7 bases from J, the junction contained 9 bases not matched to a gene. CDR3 protein: CASSVRDRQGEAFF. CDR3 nucleotides: TGTGCCAGCAGCGTACGGGACAGGCAAGGTGAAGCTTTCTTT.

The chain employs TRBV27 and TRBJ2-7; TRBD1 might be the D (8 bases). Deletions cut 6 bases from V and 4 bases from J, with 16 bases between. Germline lookup yields CDR1 MNHEY and CDR2 SMNVEV (reference sequence). The CDR3 consists of 14 residues. CDR3 loop: CASRNRGGIYEQYF. CDR3 in DNA: TGTGCCAGCAGAAACAGGGGGGGGATATACGAGCAGTACTTC.

This clone was detected only a few times. The rearrangement joins TRBV5-1 to TRBJ2-1, with D perhaps matching TRBD1 (6 bases). V lost 3 bases to trimming and J lost 2 bases, with 12 bases between them. This CDR3 is 15 amino acids long. Germline values: CDR1 SGHRS, CDR2 YFSETQ. CDR3 bases: TGCGCCAGCAGCTCACAGGGTAATCCCTACAATGAGCAGTTCTTC. Residues: CASSSQGNPYNEQFF.

This clone was observed a few times. This chain links TRBV18 with TRBJ1-2, with D possibly matching TRBD1 (5 bases). V was cut by 5 bases and J by 7 bases, with 8 bases left in between. The germline V gene has CDR1 KGHSH and CDR2 LQKENI. There are 11 residues in the CDR3. CDR3 amino acids: CASSTGGGYTF. The DNA of the CDR3 is TGTGCCAGCTCAACTGGGGGTGGCTACACCTTC.

A few counts support this clone. This chain links TRBV5-4 with TRBJ2-1, with 7 nucleotides matching TRBD2. This CDR3 has 14 residues. V was clipped by 9 bases and J by 0 bases; unmatched bases: 6. Germline values: CDR1 SGHNT, CDR2 YYREEE (reference sequence). CDR3 nucleotides: TGTGCCACCAAGCGGGACCGCTCCTACAATGAGCAGTTCTTC. Translated: CATKRDRSYNEQFF.

The gene calls are TRBV5-4 and TRBJ1-2; possibly TRBD1 for D (6 bases). This CDR3 contains 14 residues. V was cut by 4 bases and J by 4 bases, with 14 bases left in between. The germline V gene encodes CDR1 SGHNT and CDR2 YYREEE (reference sequence). The CDR3 loop is CASSKDSFSYGYTF. The CDR3 coding sequence is TGTGCCAGCAGCAAGGACAGTTTCAGCTATGGCTACACCTTC.

There are a few counts of this clone. The chain recombines TRBV28 with TRBJ1-2; no reliable D call. Germline V gene data show CDR1 as MDHEN and CDR2 as SYDVKM. The CDR3 has 13 amino acids. The V end was cut by 8 bases, the J end by 4 bases, with 14 bases between. The CDR3 DNA follows: TGTGCCAGCTTTAATACAGTCCCCTATGGCTACACCTTC. Its protein product is CASFNTVPYGYTF.